This T cell receptor beta chain was captured by sequencing in a study of shared clonotypes between healthy human individuals. Points on this clone: Antigen: not known.

Study-wide findings and caveats: Four donors held approximately 4.5% of naive CD4 clonotypes in common. Only a few donors were included, so the genetic and exposure-history diversity represented was limited. A generally larger estimated richness was seen in naive subsets than in memory subsets.

Generated by immunoSEQ multiplex PCR, the TCRdb table keeps only in-frame clones and is missing some. The sample has about 750,000 clones; about 92% are singletons. Naive-designated CD8 cells lacked CD45RO, were positively enriched for CCR7, and omitted terminally differentiated effector memory CD45RA+ cells. The source material was naive CD8+ T cells sorted from blood. The receptor comes from a man aged 25-45 years in good health.

Here the CDR3 DNA reads TGTGCCAGCAGTTTTGGACAGGGGGCTTACAATGAGCAGTTCTTC. The encoded protein is CASSFGQGAYNEQFF. V gene TRBV27 combines with J gene TRBJ2-1, with TRBD1 matching over 11 bases. V shed 3 bases and J 4 bases; nucleotides not matched to a gene: 2. CDR1 is MNHEY and CDR2 is SMNVEV in the germline V gene (reference sequence). CDR3 length equals 15 residues.